Detailed here is one TCR beta chain. Its antigen is unknown. The data originate from a study of cytomegalovirus exposure and HLA in healthy donors. The V and J ends lost 10 bases and 6 bases respectively, with 23 bases between them. This CDR3 comprises 14 residues. The germline V gene has CDR1 SGHDT and CDR2 YYEEEE. In the PCR, 60 Vbeta and 13 Jbeta primers were used. Using immunoSEQ multiplex PCR, the repertoire was profiled, and TCRdb retains in-frame clones only, with some absent. The table includes about 200,000 clones, around 75% detected once. General study results and limits: 87-base-pair reads could not separate some V segments, including TRBV6-2 and TRBV6-3.

The genes are TRBV5-6 and TRBJ2-7; D may be TRBD2 (5 bases). Specimen: PBMCs. The TCR was taken from a woman aged 25-40 years in good health and CMV-seronegative. CDR3 in amino acids: CAWTTYGVPGEQYF. Written as DNA, the CDR3 is TGTGCCTGGACCACGTACGGGGTCCCGGGCGAGCAGTACTTC.